The rows below give T cell receptor beta chains drawn from one sample of a study of shared clonotypes between healthy human individuals. Clones were sequenced by immunoSEQ multiplex PCR, and TCRdb holds only the in-frame ones, with some missing. Of 2 million to 2.5 million clones in the sample, around 92% are singletons; the top ten hold around 0.4%. Sequenced sample: naive CD4+ T cells from PBMCs. The source is a man between 18 and 29 years old in good health. Some clones in this sample may be carry-over from other donors' samples. CDR3s include the opening cysteine and the closing phenylalanine or tryptophan. The order of the fields is J gene, clone size, V gene, D gene, CDR3 protein, CDR3 DNA. A D gene is named only where the DNA matches it firmly. Not all rows give a size; the values are once, few, many and, for expanded clones, a class.

TRBJ1-2 NA TRBV5-4 NA CATDPGPPQGRGREGYTF TGTGCCACCGACCCCGGACCCCCACAGGGTCGCGGAAGAGAGGGCTACACCTTC
TRBJ1-4 NA TRBV18 NA CASSPRDEKLFF TGTGCCAGCTCACCACGAGATGAAAAACTGTTTTTT
TRBJ2-1 NA TRBV28 TRBD2 CASRTWTSGHNEQFF TGTGCCAGCAGAACTTGGACTAGCGGGCACAATGAGCAGTTCTTC
TRBJ2-3 once TRBV19 TRBD1 CASSSGQGADTQYF TGTGCCAGTAGCAGTGGACAGGGTGCAGATACGCAGTATTTT
TRBJ2-1 NA TRBV11-2 NA CANSRGLTYNEQFF TGTGCTAACAGCCGGGGCCTAACCTACAATGAGCAGTTCTTC
TRBJ2-3 NA TRBV20-1 TRBD1 CSAAGGQGAYF TGCAGTGCTGCCGGGGGACAGGGCGCCTATTTT
TRBJ2-1 NA TRBV11-2 TRBD2 CASSNSGKQFF TGTGCCAGCTCCAACAGCGGGAAGCAGTTCTTC
TRBJ2-3 NA TRBV5-3 TRBD1 CARGESTGPCTDTQYF TGTGCCAGAGGCGAGTCGACAGGGCCTTGCACAGATACGCAGTATTTT
TRBJ2-3 NA TRBV9 NA CASSVSGGPGRDTQYF TGTGCCAGCAGCGTATCGGGGGGCCCAGGGAGGGATACGCAGTATTTT
TRBJ2-7 NA TRBV6-1 NA CASRGTGTYEQYF TGTGCCAGCAGGGGGACGGGTACCTACGAGCAGTACTTC
TRBJ2-7 NA TRBV7-8 NA CASSSQGASYEQYF TGTGCCAGCAGCTCTCAAGGGGCCTCCTACGAGCAGTACTTC
TRBJ1-4 NA TRBV5-5 NA CASSPGLDEKLFF TGTGCCAGCAGTCCGGGACTCGATGAAAAACTGTTTTTT
TRBJ2-5 NA TRBV28 NA CASRRTETQYF TGTGCCAGCAGACGCACGGAGACCCAGTACTTC
TRBJ2-3 NA TRBV27 NA CASSSLDSVTSTDTQYF TGTGCCAGCAGTTCGCTAGATTCGGTTACTAGCACAGATACGCAGTATTTT
TRBJ1-2 NA TRBV7-6 TRBD1 CASSLPGTGSDKDGYTF TGTGCCAGCAGCTTACCAGGGACAGGGAGTGATAAAGATGGCTACACCTTC